This T cell receptor (beta chain) was obtained from a study of T cell responses to AZD1222 COVID-19 vaccine. Findings of the study overall: Repertoires were obtained only post-peak T cell response. The number of AZD1222 recipients seropositive at baseline was only 6 or 7. Reports say nearly half of spike-specific TCRs go after unmutated variant regions. The donor group comprised mostly white British people and more females; the analysis possibly underestimated clonal diversity.

The method was immunoSEQ multiplex PCR; TCRdb's version includes in-frame clones alone and lacks a portion of them. Of 95,000 to 120,000 clones listed, approximately 89% were seen once; the top ten hold 3.1%. CDR3 length: 10 amino acids. The ends were cut back, 1 base at V and 11 bases at J, with 8 bases in the middle. Germline CDR1 and CDR2: SQVTM and ANQGSEA. About this clone itself: Its antigen is still unknown.

The receptor's source is an adult in good health. This specimen was peripheral blood, taken on day 0 of MenACWY control vaccination. J is TRBJ1-2 and V is TRBV29-1, with a weak D call TRBD1 (5 bases). Here the CDR3 reads CSVEVPGYTF. The CDR3 DNA reads TGCAGCGTTGAAGTGCCAGGGTACACCTTC.